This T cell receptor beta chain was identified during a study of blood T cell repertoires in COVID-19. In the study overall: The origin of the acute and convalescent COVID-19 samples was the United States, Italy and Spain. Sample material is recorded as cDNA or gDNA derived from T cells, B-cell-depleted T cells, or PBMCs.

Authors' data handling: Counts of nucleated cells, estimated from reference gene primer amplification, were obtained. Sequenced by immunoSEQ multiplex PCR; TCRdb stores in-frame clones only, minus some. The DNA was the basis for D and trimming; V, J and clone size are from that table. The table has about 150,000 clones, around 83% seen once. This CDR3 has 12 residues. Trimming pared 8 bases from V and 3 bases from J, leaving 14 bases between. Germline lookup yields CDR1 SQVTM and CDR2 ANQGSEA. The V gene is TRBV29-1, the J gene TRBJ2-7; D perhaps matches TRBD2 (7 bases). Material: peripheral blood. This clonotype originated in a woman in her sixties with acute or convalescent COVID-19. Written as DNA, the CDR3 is TGCAGCTTTCACGGGGGGCACTACGAGCAGTACTTC. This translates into CSFHGGHYEQYF.